This TCR beta chain was recovered during a study of early T cells in non-severe SARS-CoV-2 infection. Study-level information: Unsorted whole blood bulk RNA was sequenced, with unpaired chains.

This CDR3 spans 15 amino acids. The germline CDR1 and CDR2 sequences are DFQATT and SNEGSKA (reference sequence). The V and J ends lost 4 bases and 4 bases, in that order; junction bases with no gene match: 11. The TCR library protocol attached unique molecular identifiers to the individual cDNA molecules. TCRdb processed the 5' RACE reads anew with MiXCR; each CDR3 protein has one entry. Of some 80,000 distinct CDR3 sequences in the sample, about 5% were seen once. This sequence originates from an adult who was a healthcare worker with PCR-confirmed SARS-CoV-2 infection or an uninfected control (not recorded which). The material sequenced was whole blood, taken at baseline. This chain connects TRBV20-1 to TRBJ2-7; 9 bases match TRBD2. In DNA form, the CDR3 reads TGCAGTGCTAATAGCGGGAGCGTATTGAGGTACGAGCAGTACTTC. Protein: CSANSGSVLRYEQYF.